A selection of T cell receptor beta chains follows, all from one sample in a study of blood T cell repertoires in COVID-19. Profiled with immunoSEQ multiplex PCR; TCRdb holds only in-frame clones, not every one. The sample has over 65,000 clones, roughly 81% seen once. Material for sequencing was peripheral blood. The origin of the receptors is a human donor in a cohort sampled during active COVID-19. CDR3s include the opening cysteine and the closing phenylalanine or tryptophan. The D gene is left open where the match is weak. Size is omitted from some rows. Given values are once, few, many or a class for expanded clones.

len	v_gene	j_gene	d_gene	abundance	CDR3aa	CDR3nt
13	TRBV7-8	TRBJ1-1	TRBD1	NA	CASSLTTGGFAFF	TGTGCCAGCAGCCTTACCACAGGGGGGTTCGCTTTCTTT
16	TRBV7-9	TRBJ2-1	NA	NA	CASSPPGLGGSNEQFF	TGTGCCAGCAGCCCACCTGGACTCGGAGGATCCAATGAGCAGTTCTTC
15	TRBV4-3	TRBJ2-2	NA	NA	CASSPGNSATGELFF	TGCGCCAGCAGCCCCGGGAACAGCGCGACCGGGGAGCTGTTTTTT
18	TRBV27	TRBJ2-3	TRBD2	NA	CASSMLGTSGRATDTQYF	TGTGCCAGCAGTATGCTCGGGACTAGCGGGAGGGCGACAGATACGCAGTATTTT
13	TRBV11-1	TRBJ1-1	NA	NA	CASSLQGPTEAFF	TGTGCCAGCAGCTTACAGGGCCCCACTGAAGCTTTCTTT
14	TRBV15	TRBJ2-1	NA	NA	CATSRVGSLEVQFF	TGTGCCACCAGCAGAGTGGGAAGCTTGGAGGTGCAGTTCTTC
15	TRBV4-1	TRBJ1-1	TRBD1	NA	CASSTGQIMNTEAFF	TGCGCCAGCAGCACGGGACAGATCATGAACACTGAAGCTTTCTTT
15	TRBV27	TRBJ2-3	TRBD2	once	CASSPLAAGGDTQYF	TGTGCCAGCAGTCCCCTAGCGGCCGGGGGAGATACGCAGTATTTT
16	TRBV19	TRBJ2-2	TRBD1	NA	CASSTGQGGWTGELFF	TGTGCCAGTAGTACAGGACAGGGGGGATGGACCGGGGAGCTGTTTTTT
16	TRBV4-3	TRBJ2-7	TRBD1	once	CASSPWTGASSYEQYF	TGCGCCAGCAGCCCTTGGACAGGGGCCAGCTCCTACGAGCAGTACTTC
15	TRBV3-1/TRBV3-2	TRBJ2-1	TRBD2	NA	CASSQVAGSYNEQFF	TGTGCCAGCAGCCAAGTAGCGGGGTCCTACAATGAGCAGTTCTTC
13	TRBV24-1	TRBJ1-5	NA	few	CATSDRQNQPQHF	TGTGCCACCAGTGATCGACAGAATCAGCCCCAGCATTTT
15	TRBV28	TRBJ2-7	TRBD2	NA	CASSDPGGRSYEQYF	TGTGCCAGCAGTGATCCGGGAGGAAGGTCCTACGAGCAGTACTTC
13	TRBV6-2/TRBV6-3	TRBJ1-6	NA	NA	CASSYTENSPLHF	TGTGCCAGCAGTTACACCGAGAATTCACCCCTCCACTTT
14	TRBV5-1	TRBJ2-3	NA	NA	CASRVWSSTDTQYF	TGCGCCAGCAGGGTTTGGAGTAGCACAGATACGCAGTATTTT
15	TRBV7-9	TRBJ2-7	NA	NA	CASSPGTPPAYEQYF	TGTGCCAGCAGCCCAGGGACTCCGCCCGCCTACGAGCAGTACTTC